A single sample gave rise to the 13 T cell receptor beta chains below, sequenced in a study of blood T cell repertoires in COVID-19. Measured with immunoSEQ multiplex PCR; TCRdb has only the in-frame clones, and not every one. Of roughly 140,000 clones detected, about nine tenths appear once; the ten largest clones hold roughly 4%. The sequencing sample was made of peripheral blood. Receptors originate from a woman aged 55-70 years with active or convalescent COVID-19.

The CDR3, as DNA: TGTGCCAGCAGTTTTCGGGAGTACACTGAAGCTTTCTTT. It translates to CASSFREYTEAFF. This chain uses TRBV12-3 or TRBV12-4 with TRBJ1-1, with no clear D. Trimming removed 3 bases from V and 3 bases from J, with 8 bases in between. CDR3 length: 13 residues.

This clone was seen only once. The chain employs TRBV6-1 and TRBJ2-7; possible D gene TRBD1, 5 bases. Germline values: CDR1 MNHNS, CDR2 SASEGT. The CDR3 has 16 residues. Trimming stripped 0 bases from V and 9 bases from J, with 21 bases between. CDR3: CASSEAWTYPYERQYF. DNA for the CDR3: TGTGCCAGCAGTGAAGCGTGGACATACCCCTACGAGCGGCAGTACTTC.

This clone was picked up one time. This chain uses TRBV3-1 (or the pseudogene TRBV3-2) with TRBJ2-1, with D perhaps matching TRBD1 (6 bases). V was shortened by 4 bases and J by 8 bases, with 12 bases between the two germline ends. Germline V gene lookup returns CDR1 LGHDT and CDR2 YNNKEL (reference sequence). This CDR3 comprises 13 residues. This CDR3 is CASSRQQGYEQFF. CDR3 DNA sequence: TGTGCCAGCAGCCGACAACAGGGCTATGAGCAGTTCTTC.

The CDR3 region is CASSQWGQGNTEAFF. The CDR3 nucleotides are TGTGCCAGCAGCCAATGGGGCCAGGGAAACACTGAAGCTTTCTTT. The V call is TRBV3-1 (or the pseudogene TRBV3-2), the J call TRBJ1-1; a weak D match, TRBD1 (5 bases). CDR3 size: 15 residues. The V end lost 2 bases, the J end lost 2 bases, and 12 bases lay between the germline ends. Germline V gene lookup returns CDR1 LGHDT and CDR2 YNNKEL (reference sequence).

The gene calls are TRBV2 and TRBJ1-4, with 9 positions matching TRBD1. In germline, CDR1 is SNHLY, CDR2 FYNNEI. The CDR3 extends over 15 amino acids. V lost 5 bases and J lost 6; bases outside the gene matches: 7. DNA of the CDR3: TGTGCCAGCAGTTGGACAGGGGTTGTCCATGAAAAACTGTTTTTT. This translates into CASSWTGVVHEKLFF.

This rearrangement joins TRBV18 to TRBJ2-7, with TRBD1 as a possible D gene (6 bases). The CDR3 has 15 residues. Trimming removed 4 bases from V and 4 bases from J, with 17 bases in between. The V gene's germline CDR1 is KGHSH and CDR2 LQKENI. The CDR3 sequence is CASSRLGGALYEQYF. CDR3 bases: TGTGCCAGCTCACGCCTTGGGGGCGCCTTGTACGAGCAGTACTTC.

The chain combines TRBV12-3 or TRBV12-4 with TRBJ1-2; the D is unclear. V was shortened by 6 bases and J by 3 bases, with 11 bases between the two germline ends. The CDR3 totals 13 residues. CDR3 nucleotides: TGTGCCAGCAGCCGAGGAAGCGACTATGGCTACACCTTC. Translating gives CASSRGSDYGYTF.

This chain joins TRBV7-3 and TRBJ2-3, with 8 nucleotides matching TRBD2. CDR1 and CDR2 from the germline V gene are SGHTA and FQGTGA. Trimming cost V 1 base and J 1 base; bases outside gene matches: 7. This CDR3 contains 17 residues. CDR3 sequence (DNA): TGTGCCAGCAGCTTAAAAGGGAGCGGGGGACGCACAGATACGCAGTATTTT. Protein sequence: CASSLKGSGGRTDTQYF.

V and J are TRBV18 and TRBJ1-3; unclear D gene. CDR3 size: 14 residues. CDR1 KGHSH and CDR2 LQKENI come from the germline V gene. The V gene lost 0 bases and the J gene lost 9 bases, with 12 bases spanning the gap. The CDR3 nucleotides are TGTGCCAGCTCACCACCGGCCCAGAGCGGCACCATATATTTT. Protein product: CASSPPAQSGTIYF.

The chain combines TRBV3-1 (or the pseudogene TRBV3-2) with TRBJ2-1; 8 bases are shared with TRBD2. Germline V gives CDR1 LGHDT, CDR2 YNNKEL (reference sequence). The CDR3 runs to 15 residues. V lost 1 base and J lost 3; bases outside the gene matches: 2. CDR3 sequence reads: CASSQGLAGYNEQFF. The CDR3 DNA follows: TGTGCCAGCAGCCAAGGGCTAGCGGGCTACAATGAGCAGTTCTTC.

V is TRBV28 and J is TRBJ1-3; TRBD1 matches 11 bases. V gave up 6 bases and J gave up 0 bases; unmatched junction bases: 4. Per germline, CDR1 MDHEN and CDR2 SYDVKM. This CDR3 comprises 16 residues. The CDR3 nucleotides are TGTGCCAGCAGCTCGGGACAGGGGGGCTCTGGAAACACCATATATTTT. Protein product: CASSSGQGGSGNTIYF.

The rearrangement links TRBV7-9 to TRBJ1-2, with 7 bases that match TRBD1. This CDR3 spans 14 amino acids. Germline CDR1 reads SEHNR; CDR2 reads FQNEAQ (reference sequence). J was trimmed by 5 bases and V by 1 base; bases with no gene match: 4. In nucleotides, the CDR3 is TGTGCCAGCAGCTTAGAGCAGGGGGTTTATGGCTACACCTTC. It specifies CASSLEQGVYGYTF.

The chain links TRBV28 to TRBJ2-7; 9 bases map to TRBD1. The CDR3 runs to 15 residues. J gave up 0 bases and V 6 bases, and 6 bases lay outside the gene matches. CDR1 is MDHEN and CDR2 is SYDVKM in the germline V gene. The CDR3 protein is CASRARGQGSYEQYF. CDR3 DNA sequence: TGTGCCAGCAGGGCACGGGGACAGGGCTCCTACGAGCAGTACTTC.